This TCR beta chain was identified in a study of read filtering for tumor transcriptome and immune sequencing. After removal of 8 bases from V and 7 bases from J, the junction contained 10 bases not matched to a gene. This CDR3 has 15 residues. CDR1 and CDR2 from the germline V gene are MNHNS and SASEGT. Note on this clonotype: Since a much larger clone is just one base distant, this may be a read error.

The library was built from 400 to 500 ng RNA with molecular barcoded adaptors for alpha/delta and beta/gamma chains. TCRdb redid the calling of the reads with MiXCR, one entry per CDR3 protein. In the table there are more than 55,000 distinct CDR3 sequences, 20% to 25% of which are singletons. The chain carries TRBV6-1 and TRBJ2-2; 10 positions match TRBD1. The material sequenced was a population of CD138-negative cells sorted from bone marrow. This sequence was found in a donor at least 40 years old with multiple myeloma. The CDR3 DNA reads TGTGCCAGCGAGGCCCTGGGACAGGGGTTCGGGGAGCTGTTTTTT. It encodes CASEALGQGFGELFF.